Listed here are 24 T cell receptor beta chains from one sample, sequenced in a study of shared clonotypes between healthy human individuals. Data came from immunoSEQ multiplex PCR; TCRdb stores just in-frame clones and leaves some out. The sample has about 2.3 million clones, over 90% seen once. Sample: naive CD4+ T cells from PBMCs. Subset described: CD45RA+ positively selected. The receptors shown here come from a man aged 18 to 30 in good health. Some clones in this sample may be carry-over from other donors' samples.

The gene calls are TRBV15 and TRBJ2-7; D is unresolved. V gave up 0 bases and J gave up 7 bases, with 4 bases separating them. CDR1 LNHNV and CDR2 YYDKDF come from the germline V gene (reference sequence). The CDR3 has 11 amino acids. The CDR3: CATSREGEQYF. Here the CDR3 DNA reads TGTGCCACCAGCAGAGAGGGGGAGCAGTACTTC. The complete variable domain, with remaining parts taken from reference TRBV15 and TRBJ2-7, reads DAMVIQNPRYQVTQFGKPVTLSCSQTLNHNVMYWYQQKSSQAPKLLFHYYDKDFNNEADTPDNFQSRRPNTSFCFLDIRSPGLGDTAMYLCATSREGEQYFGPGTRLTVT.

The chain joins TRBV29-1 to TRBJ2-3, with 7 positions matching TRBD2. The V gene's germline CDR1 is SQVTM and CDR2 ANQGSEA. The ends lost 4 bases at V and 2 bases at J; junction bases unmatched: 12. The CDR3 is 16 amino acids. CDR3 region: CSVVGDASGDTDTQYF. The CDR3 DNA reads as TGCAGCGTTGTTGGAGACGCTAGCGGAGACACAGATACGCAGTATTTT.

The genes are TRBV11-1 and TRBJ2-7; possible D gene TRBD1, 5 bases. The CDR3 spans 14 residues. CDR1 and CDR2 from the germline V gene are SGHAT and FQDESV (reference sequence). V was pared by 5 bases and J by 6 bases, with 17 bases between. CDR3 in amino acids: CASSQDKPFREQYF. Here the CDR3 DNA reads TGTGCCAGCAGCCAGGACAAACCCTTTCGCGAGCAGTACTTC. The whole variable domain, filled in from reference TRBV11-1 and TRBJ2-7, reads EAEVAQSPRYKITEKSQAVAFWCDPISGHATLYWYRQILGQGPELLVQFQDESVVDDSQLPKDRFSAERLKGVDSTLKIQPAELGDSAMYLCASSQDKPFREQYFGPGTRLTVT.

To note about this clone: This specimen includes other DNA sequences encoding the same CDR3. V and J are TRBV28 and TRBJ2-5, with D maybe TRBD2 (6 bases). The CDR3 extends over 13 amino acids. Germline V gives CDR1 MDHEN, CDR2 SYDVKM. V lost 3 bases and J lost 4, with 9 bases in between. CDR3: CASSFSAGETQYF. As DNA, the CDR3 is TGTGCCAGCAGTTTCTCAGCGGGAGAGACCCAGTACTTC.

This clone was detected only once. The chain recombines TRBV7-2 with TRBJ2-1; D not resolved. CDR1 is SGHTA and CDR2 is FQGNSA in the germline V gene. The CDR3 sequence is 12 residues long. V lost 0 bases to trimming and J lost 10 bases, with 7 bases between them. CDR3 protein: CASSLALAEQFF. The CDR3 DNA is TGTGCCAGCAGCTTAGCGCTGGCGGAGCAGTTCTTC.

This clone was observed once. J is TRBJ2-7 and V is TRBV19, with D tentatively TRBD1 (6 bases). The V end was cut by 6 bases, the J end by 2 bases, with 11 bases between. This CDR3 is built from 13 residues. CDR1 is LNHDA, CDR2 SQIVND, per germline (reference sequence). The CDR3 DNA reads TGTGCCAGTAGGCGAGACAGGACCTACGAGCAGTACTTC. It yields the protein CASRRDRTYEQYF.

The chain links TRBV10-3 to TRBJ1-5; 11 positions agree with TRBD1. J was trimmed by 2 bases and V by 3 bases; bases with no gene match: 6. Per germline, CDR1 ENHRY and CDR2 SYGVKD. The CDR3 loop spans 17 amino acids. The CDR3 DNA sequence: TGTGCCATCAGTGAAGGGACAGGGGGGAGAGGCAATCAGCCCCAGCATTTT. As protein: CAISEGTGGRGNQPQHF.

The chain carries TRBV7-9 and TRBJ2-1, with 7 bases fitting TRBD2. CDR1 SEHNR and CDR2 FQNEAQ come from the germline V gene (reference sequence). The CDR3 loop spans 15 amino acids. The V and J ends lost 5 bases and 6 bases, in that order; junction bases with no gene match: 10. CDR3 DNA: TGTGCCAGCAGCCCACGACTAGCCGTAAGCAATGAGCAGTTCTTC. Encoded protein: CASSPRLAVSNEQFF.

The rearrangement uses TRBV7-7 and TRBJ2-2, with 7 bases that match TRBD1. Germline V gene data show CDR1 as SSHAT and CDR2 as FNYEAQ (reference sequence). J lost 4 bases, V lost 8 bases, and 7 bases had no gene match. This CDR3 has 14 residues. DNA of the CDR3: TGTGCCAGCTCGGGAACAGGGGCCACCGGGGAGCTGTTTTTT. Residues: CASSGTGATGELFF.

This clone was seen a single time. The chain couples TRBV4-2 to TRBJ2-1; tentatively, D is TRBD2 (5 bases). Germline V gene lookup returns CDR1 LGHNA and CDR2 YNFKEQ. V lost 4 bases and J 8 bases, leaving 21 bases between the germline ends. The CDR3 sequence is 16 residues long. The CDR3: CASSPKNGRPGDEQFF. The CDR3 DNA follows: TGTGCCAGCAGCCCCAAGAACGGCCGCCCCGGGGATGAGCAGTTCTTC.

The chain uses TRBV28 and TRBJ2-1; tentative D call: TRBD2 (5 bases). V lost 5 bases, J lost 8 bases, and 25 bases lay in between. The CDR3 runs 17 residues. Looked up from germline, CDR1 is MDHEN and CDR2 is SYDVKM. In nucleotides, the CDR3 is TGTGCCAGCAGTACCCCCTCGGGAAAAAAGGGTCGCGATGAGCAGTTCTTC. It is translated as CASSTPSGKKGRDEQFF. The full variable domain, with the rest looked up from reference TRBV28 and TRBJ2-1, is DVKVTQSSRYLVKRTGEKVFLECVQDMDHENMFWYRQDPGLGLRLIYFSYDVKMKEKGDIPEGYSVSREKKERFSLILESASTNQTSMYLCASSTPSGKKGRDEQFFGPGTRLTVL.

The chain links TRBV6-1 to TRBJ2-7; 8 nucleotides match TRBD1. From germline, CDR1 is MNHNS and CDR2 SASEGT. The CDR3 is 14 residues long. J gave up 6 bases and V 1 base, and 5 bases lay outside the gene matches. Here the CDR3 reads CASSEGQGMGEQYF. The CDR3 region has the DNA TGTGCCAGCAGTGAAGGACAGGGGATGGGCGAGCAGTACTTC.

This chain joins TRBV21-1 and TRBJ2-5; the D call TRBD1 from the table was never checked on the DNA. TRBV21-1 is termed a pseudogene. The CDR3 runs to 16 residues. The CDR3 loop reads CASSKEVSQGQETQYF. In DNA, the CDR3 is TGTGCCAGCAGCAAAGAAGTTAGTCAGGGACAAGAGACCCAGTACTTC.

CDR3 sequence: CASSSFGGNQPQHF. In DNA form, the CDR3 reads TGTGCCAGCAGTTCCTTTGGGGGCAATCAGCCCCAGCATTTT. This sequence joins TRBV6-6 and TRBJ1-5, with D unresolved. The V gene's germline CDR1 is MNHNY and CDR2 SVGAGI (reference sequence). CDR3 size: 14 residues. Trimming pared 4 bases from V and 2 bases from J, leaving 9 bases between.

The chain has TRBV6-5 and TRBJ2-2, with 8 bases identical to TRBD2. V lost 7 bases and J lost 7; bases outside the gene matches: 5. CDR1 MNHEY and CDR2 SVGAGI come from the germline V gene. This CDR3 has 13 amino acids. CDR3 residues: CASTGGPGGELFF. The CDR3 coding sequence is TGTGCCAGCACGGGAGGGCCGGGCGGGGAGCTGTTTTTT.

This rearrangement joins TRBV5-1 to TRBJ2-2, with D maybe TRBD2 (5 bases). Germline values: CDR1 SGHRS, CDR2 YFSETQ. CDR3 length equals 16 residues. V was cut by 0 bases and J by 4 bases, with 13 bases left in between. CDR3 region: CASSLAATSGTGELFF. In DNA form, the CDR3 reads TGCGCCAGCAGCTTGGCCGCCACTAGTGGCACCGGGGAGCTGTTTTTT.

CDR3: CASSPPFYSNQPQHF. The DNA of the CDR3 is TGTGCCAGCAGTCCCCCCTTCTATAGCAATCAGCCCCAGCATTTT. J is TRBJ1-5 and V is TRBV28; D not resolved. Deletions cut 5 bases from V and 0 bases from J, with 11 bases between. The CDR3 is 15 amino acids. In germline, CDR1 is MDHEN, CDR2 SYDVKM. Complete variable domain (other parts from reference TRBV28 and TRBJ1-5): DVKVTQSSRYLVKRTGEKVFLECVQDMDHENMFWYRQDPGLGLRLIYFSYDVKMKEKGDIPEGYSVSREKKERFSLILESASTNQTSMYLCASSPPFYSNQPQHFGDGTRLSIL.

The gene calls are TRBV6-1 and TRBJ2-1; unclear D gene. V lost 2 bases and J lost 0, with 11 bases in between. The CDR3 covers 16 residues. In germline, CDR1 is MNHNS, CDR2 SASEGT. For the CDR3, the DNA is TGTGCCAGCAGTGAATACGGCGGCCGCTCCTACAATGAGCAGTTCTTC. This translates into CASSEYGGRSYNEQFF.

The chain has TRBV5-5 and TRBJ2-1; 9 nucleotides agree with TRBD1. The CDR3 sequence is 15 residues long. J was trimmed by 6 bases and V by 4 bases; bases with no gene match: 8. Per germline, CDR1 SGHKS and CDR2 YYEKEE (reference sequence). The CDR3 coding sequence is TGTGCCAGCAGCCCACAGGGGGCTATCGGCAATGAGCAGTTCTTC. It codes for CASSPQGAIGNEQFF.

In its sample, this clone was seen once. At the DNA level, this CDR3 is encoded by other sequences in the same sample as well. The V gene is TRBV6-1, the J gene TRBJ1-2; TRBD1 is a possible D gene (6 bases). Germline V gene lookup returns CDR1 MNHNS and CDR2 SASEGT. The CDR3 covers 12 residues. The V end was cut by 6 bases, the J end by 4 bases, with 9 bases between. The CDR3 reads CASSPQGYGYTF. The CDR3 DNA sequence: TGTGCCAGCAGCCCACAGGGCTATGGCTACACCTTC.

This clone was picked up one time. The chain is built from TRBV28 and TRBJ1-5; TRBD1 matches at 7 bases. CDR3 length: 17 residues. After removal of 5 bases from V and 3 bases from J, the junction contained 13 bases not matched to a gene. CDR1 MDHEN and CDR2 SYDVKM come from the germline V gene. The DNA for the CDR3 is TGTGCCAGCAGTCCTCAGACAGGGACCCGAACCAATCAGCCCCAGCATTTT. Residues: CASSPQTGTRTNQPQHF.

This rearrangement joins TRBV5-4 to TRBJ2-2; D may be TRBD1 or TRBD2 (5 bases each). The CDR3 length is 15 residues. Germline-derived CDR1 and CDR2 are SGHNT and YYREEE (reference sequence). The V end was cut by 5 bases, the J end by 4 bases, with 15 bases between. For the CDR3, the DNA is TGTGCCAGCAGACCCACCGGGACCCCCACCGGGGAGCTGTTTTTT. This translates into CASRPTGTPTGELFF.

This clone was counted a single time. The V gene is TRBV2, the J gene TRBJ1-6; D is unclear. This CDR3 spans 14 amino acids. V gave up 5 bases and J gave up 5 bases, with 10 bases separating them. Germline V gives CDR1 SNHLY, CDR2 FYNNEI. This CDR3 reads CASSLTRDNSPLHF. The CDR3 region has the DNA TGTGCCAGCAGTCTCACCAGAGATAATTCACCCCTCCACTTT.

The chain couples TRBV6-6 to TRBJ2-1; no clear D gene. Germline loops: CDR1 MNHNY, CDR2 SVGAGI (reference sequence). With 6 bases removed from V and 7 bases from J, the gap between germline ends came to 10 bases. The CDR3 contains 12 residues. CDR3 amino acids: CASSQFTNEQFF. The CDR3 DNA is TGTGCCAGCAGCCAATTTACTAATGAGCAGTTCTTC.